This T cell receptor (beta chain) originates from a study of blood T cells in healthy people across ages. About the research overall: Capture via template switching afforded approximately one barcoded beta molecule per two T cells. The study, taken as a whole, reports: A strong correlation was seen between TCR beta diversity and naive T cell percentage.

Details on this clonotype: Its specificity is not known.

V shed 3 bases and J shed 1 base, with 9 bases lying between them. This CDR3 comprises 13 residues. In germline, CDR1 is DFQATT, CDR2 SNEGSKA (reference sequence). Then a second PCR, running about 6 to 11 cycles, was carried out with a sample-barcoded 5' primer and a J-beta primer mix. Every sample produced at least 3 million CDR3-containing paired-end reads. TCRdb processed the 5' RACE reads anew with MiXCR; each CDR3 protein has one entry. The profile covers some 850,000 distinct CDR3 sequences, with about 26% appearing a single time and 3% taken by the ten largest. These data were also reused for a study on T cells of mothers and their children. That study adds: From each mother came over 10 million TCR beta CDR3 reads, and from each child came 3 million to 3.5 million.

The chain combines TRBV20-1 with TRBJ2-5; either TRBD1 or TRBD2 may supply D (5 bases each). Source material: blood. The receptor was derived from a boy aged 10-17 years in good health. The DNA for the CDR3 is TGCAGTGCTAGCGCCGGGACCCAAGAGACCCAGTACTTC. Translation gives CSASAGTQETQYF.